Below, one T cell receptor (beta chain) is given with its context. Its target is unknown. This specimen belongs to a study of lymphopenia after photon versus proton radiotherapy. Study-wide results and caveats: Only patients who died were analyzed for survival; proton advantage is unproven. Photon-treated patients lost naive T cells and TCR diversity; proton-treated stayed stable. Oligoclonal CD8+ Temra expansion after nadir drove photon patients' diversity drop.

Using immunoSEQ multiplex PCR, the repertoire was profiled, and TCRdb retains in-frame clones only, with some absent. The profile shows 25,000 to 30,000 clones, 81% of them singletons. The trim removed 1 base at V and 1 base at J, leaving 2 bases unmatched. This CDR3 has 15 amino acids. Per the germline V gene, CDR1 is LNHDA and CDR2 is SQIVND (reference sequence). The material sequenced was peripheral blood, taken from a patient treated with photon-based radiotherapy. The clonotype was recovered from a man aged 45-65 years with gastric cancer. This chain joins TRBV19 and TRBJ1-1; TRBD1 aligns across 8 bases. The CDR3 DNA follows: TGTGCCAGTAGTATAGCTGGACAGGGGAACACTGAAGCTTTCTTT. Protein sequence: CASSIAGQGNTEAFF.